This is a list of T cell receptor beta chains from one sample in a study of cytomegalovirus exposure and HLA in healthy donors. Sequencing was performed with immunoSEQ multiplex PCR; in TCRdb, only in-frame clones are kept and a portion is missing. Of around 120,000 clones listed, around 80% were seen once; the top ten hold approximately 9.1%. The sample taken for sequencing was PBMCs. All receptors derive from a woman in her forties or fifties in good health and CMV-seropositive. CDR3s include the opening cysteine and the closing phenylalanine or tryptophan. D genes are given only for firm matches. Expanded clones are given a class, and other clones once, few, many or no size at all.

>TRBD1|TRBV5-1|NA|TRBJ2-7
TGCGCCAGCAGCTTACAAGGGGGCGAGTACGAGCAGTACTTC
CASSLQGGEYEQYF
>NA|TRBV10-3|NA|TRBJ1-5
TGTGCCATCAGTCAGGGGCGGCAGCCCCAGCATTTT
CAISQGRQPQHF
>TRBD2|TRBV5-4|NA|TRBJ2-7
TGTGCCAGCGGAAAAAGACTAGCGGGAGGTTACGAGCAGTACTTC
CASGKRLAGGYEQYF
>TRBD2|TRBV13|NA|TRBJ2-7
TGTGCCAGCAGCTCTAAGATGGGACTAGTCGCCTACGAGCAGTACTTC
CASSSKMGLVAYEQYF
>NA|TRBV14|NA|TRBJ1-3
TGTGCCAGCAGCCAAGATGCTTGGGCAAACTCTGGAAACACCATATATTTT
CASSQDAWANSGNTIYF
>NA|TRBV9|NA|TRBJ1-3
TGTGCCAGCAGCGTAGAAGGAGCGTCTGGAAACACCATATATTTT
CASSVEGASGNTIYF
>TRBD1|TRBV5-1|NA|TRBJ1-1
TGCGCCAGCAGCTCGAGGACAGGGGGCCCGACTGAAGCTTTCTTT
CASSSRTGGPTEAFF
>TRBD2|TRBV6-1|NA|TRBJ2-1
TGTGCCAGCAGTGGGACTAGCGGGAGGGTCAATGAGCAGTTCTTC
CASSGTSGRVNEQFF
>TRBD1|TRBV19|NA|TRBJ2-7
TGTGCCAGTAGTTCCCAACGCCGGGACAGGGATGGCGAGCAGTACTTC
CASSSQRRDRDGEQYF
>NA|TRBV2|NA|TRBJ2-7
TGTGCCAGCAGTGATATTTCAGGGGTCAGCTCCTACGAGCAGTACTTC
CASSDISGVSSYEQYF
>TRBD1|TRBV18|NA|TRBJ2-5
TGTGCCAGCTCACCCGGACAGGGGGCCGCCGAGACCCAGTACTTC
CASSPGQGAAETQYF
>NA|TRBV7-7|NA|TRBJ2-5
TGTGCTAGCAGCTTAGGGTCCACAGGTTACCAAGAGACCCAGTACTTC
CASSLGSTGYQETQYF
>TRBD2|TRBV5-1|NA|TRBJ2-5
TGCGCCAGCAGCTCGGGACTAGCGGGGCCGGAGACCCAGTACTTC
CASSSGLAGPETQYF
>NA|TRBV6-1|once|TRBJ1-2
TGTGCCAGCAGTTGGGCAGTCAATTATGGCTACACCTTC
CASSWAVNYGYTF
>NA|TRBV25-1|NA|TRBJ2-5
TGTGCCAGCAGGGGAGTTGGAGAGACCCAGTACTTC
CASRGVGETQYF
>TRBD1|TRBV18|NA|TRBJ1-1
TGTGCCAGCTCACCCCTGGACAGGGTGAACACTGAAGCTTTCTTT
CASSPLDRVNTEAFF
>NA|TRBV5-6|NA|TRBJ2-1
TGTGCCAGCAGCCAGGACCAGCGGAATGAGCAGTTCTTC
CASSQDQRNEQFF
>NA|TRBV6-5|NA|TRBJ2-7
TGTGCCAGCAGTTACTCGCGAGGGTTAGCCTACGAGCAGTACTTC
CASSYSRGLAYEQYF
>TRBD2|TRBV4-3|NA|TRBJ2-1
TGCGCCAGCAGCCAGGGGACTAGCTTCGGCGATGAGCAGTTCTTC
CASSQGTSFGDEQFF
>NA|TRBV27|NA|TRBJ2-3
TGTGCCAGCAGTTTCGGGTGGGGCCGGGAGCCTAGCACAGATACGCAGTATTTT
CASSFGWGREPSTDTQYF
>NA|TRBV28|few|TRBJ1-5
TGTGCCAGTCGGTATCCGTTAGGTGGGCCTAATCAGCCCCAGCATTTT
CASRYPLGGPNQPQHF
>TRBD2|TRBV4-1|NA|TRBJ2-3
TGCGCCAGCAGCCAAGATGGCGGACTAGCGGGAAGAGGGGATACGCAGTATTTT
CASSQDGGLAGRGDTQYF
>TRBD1|TRBV5-1|NA|TRBJ2-1
TGCGCCAGCAGCTTGGCGGGACAGGTTAACCATGAGCAGTTCTTC
CASSLAGQVNHEQFF
>NA|TRBV18|NA|TRBJ1-1
TGTGCCAGCTCACCACGGCAGGCGATGGGCACTGAAGCTTTCTTT
CASSPRQAMGTEAFF
>NA|TRBV7-2|NA|TRBJ2-4
TGTGCCAGCAGCTCGGGGGCCAAAAACATTCAGTACTTC
CASSSGAKNIQYF
>TRBD1|TRBV29-1|once|TRBJ2-3
TGCAGCGCGACAGGGAATTCAGATACGCAGTATTTT
CSATGNSDTQYF
>NA|TRBV4-3|NA|TRBJ2-5
TGCGCCAGCAGCCGGTTACTAGAACATCAAGAGACCCAGTACTTC
CASSRLLEHQETQYF
>TRBD1|TRBV6-6|few|TRBJ2-1
TGTGCCAGCGAAGGACAGGGGAATGAGCAGTTCTTC
CASEGQGNEQFF
>NA|TRBV25-1|few|TRBJ1-2
TGTGCCAGCAGTGAATCCCCCAGAGGCTACACCTTC
CASSESPRGYTF
>TRBD1|TRBV19|few|TRBJ2-3
TGTGCCAGCTCAACAGACAGGGTAGGGGATACGCAGTATTTT
CASSTDRVGDTQYF
>TRBD1|TRBV11-3|NA|TRBJ1-1
TGTGCCAGCAGTAAAAGACAGGGGATGAACACTGAAGCTTTCTTT
CASSKRQGMNTEAFF
>TRBD1|TRBV7-2|few|TRBJ1-1
TGTGCCAGTTACTCACAGGGGTTGAACACTGAAGCTTTCTTT
CASYSQGLNTEAFF
>TRBD1|TRBV5-1|NA|TRBJ2-7
TGCGCCAGCAGCTTGGGCCGACAGGGCGGGCCCTACGAGCAGTACTTC
CASSLGRQGGPYEQYF
>TRBD2|TRBV7-6|NA|TRBJ2-3
TGTGCCAGCAGCTTAGCCCTAGCGGGGGGGCCAGATACGCAGTATTTT
CASSLALAGGPDTQYF
>TRBD2|TRBV4-2|NA|TRBJ2-3
TGTGCCAGCAGCCAAGGCCAACAGGGACTAGCGGGACGCGATACGCAGTATTTT
CASSQGQQGLAGRDTQYF
>NA|TRBV7-2|NA|TRBJ1-4
TGTGCCAGCAGCTTAGCCTCTCAGGGGCTTGAAAAACTGTTTTTT
CASSLASQGLEKLFF
>TRBD1|TRBV9|NA|TRBJ2-3
TGTGCCAGCAGCCCCCGGGACAGGGGTATTAAGACGCAGTATTTT
CASSPRDRGIKTQYF
>NA|TRBV5-4|few|TRBJ1-1
TGTGCCAGCAGCGCGGCTCTGAACACTGAAGCTTTCTTT
CASSAALNTEAFF
>TRBD2|TRBV7-2|NA|TRBJ2-7
TGTGCCAGCAGCTCTAGACTAGCGGGGGGTTACGAGCAGTACTTC
CASSSRLAGGYEQYF
>NA|TRBV27|once|TRBJ2-6
TGTGCTAGCAGTATCCACAGGGTTGGGGCCAACGTCCTGACTTTC
CASSIHRVGANVLTF
>NA|TRBV4-2|few|TRBJ1-1
TGTGCCAGCAGCTCCCCTGGAGTGAACACTGAAGCTTTCTTT
CASSSPGVNTEAFF
>TRBD1|TRBV11-2|NA|TRBJ2-7
TGTGCCAGCAGCCGGACAGGGGGTAATCGATACGAGCAGTACTTC
CASSRTGGNRYEQYF
>TRBD1|TRBV18|NA|TRBJ2-7
TGTGCCAGCTCACCCTACCTCCTCGGGACAGGGGCCTACGAGCAGTACTTC
CASSPYLLGTGAYEQYF
>TRBD1|TRBV13|few|TRBJ2-7
TGTGCCAGCAGCTTAAAGGGACAGGGGGCCTACGAGCAGTACTTC
CASSLKGQGAYEQYF
>TRBD1|TRBV19|NA|TRBJ2-7
TGTGCCAGTAGTGACAGGGGGAAATACGAGCAGTACTTC
CASSDRGKYEQYF
>NA|TRBV7-9|NA|TRBJ1-1
TGTGCCAGCAGCTTAGGTCCCAGGGCGGTGGCTTTCTTT
CASSLGPRAVAFF
>TRBD1|TRBV7-9|once|TRBJ1-1
TGTGCCAGCAGCTTCACCAGGGGGAGAAGCACTGAAGCTTTCTTT
CASSFTRGRSTEAFF
>TRBD1|TRBV7-6|NA|TRBJ2-1
TGTGCCAGCGTCCGGGACAGGGTAACAAATGAGCAGTTCTTC
CASVRDRVTNEQFF
>NA|TRBV4-1|NA|TRBJ1-2
TGCGCCAGCAGCCATAATCGCTATGGCTACACCTTC
CASSHNRYGYTF
>TRBD1|TRBV9|NA|TRBJ2-3
TGTGCCAGCAGCTTACGGACAGGGGACACAGATACGCAGTATTTT
CASSLRTGDTDTQYF
>NA|TRBV29-1|NA|TRBJ2-1
TGCAGCGCCCGACAGGCGGTTCGTGGTGAGCAGTTCTTC
CSARQAVRGEQFF
>NA|TRBV7-2|NA|TRBJ2-5
TGTGCCAGCAGTTTGGACAGAAACCAAGAGACCCAGTACTTC
CASSLDRNQETQYF
>NA|TRBV30|NA|TRBJ2-4
TGTGCCTGGGGGTGGGCTAGGGGCCCAGGGAACATTCAGTACTTC
CAWGWARGPGNIQYF
>NA|TRBV7-6|NA|TRBJ2-1
TGTGCCAGCAGCTCCGGAGAGGTGGGAGGCTTTGACAACAATGAGCAGTTCTTC
CASSSGEVGGFDNNEQFF
>NA|TRBV7-2|NA|TRBJ1-2
TGTGCCAGCAGCTTAGGACCAGGGGTCCCTGGCTACACCTTC
CASSLGPGVPGYTF
>TRBD2|TRBV9|once|TRBJ2-1
TGTGCCAGCAGCGTGGGCGGGAGACTTCAGAATGAGCAGTTCTTC
CASSVGGRLQNEQFF